This T cell receptor (beta chain) was captured in a study of blood T cell repertoires in COVID-19. As for the study in general: Acute and convalescent COVID-19 samples came from the United States, Italy and Spain. Nucleic acid was either cDNA or gDNA, and it came from T cells, B-cell-depleted T cells, or PBMCs.

Per the study methods: By means of reference gene primer amplification, nucleated cell counts were estimated. Generated by immunoSEQ multiplex PCR, the TCRdb table keeps only in-frame clones and is missing some. D and trimming were read from the DNA, whereas the V and J calls and clone size are those reported in that table. The table includes 150,000 to 200,000 clones, over 60% detected once. This clonotype originated in a woman in her 70s with acute or convalescent COVID-19. The sample taken for sequencing was peripheral blood.

CDR3 residues: CAWTGSSGNTIYF. The CDR3 coding sequence is TGTGCCTGGACCGGGTCCTCTGGAAACACCATATATTTT. The chain carries TRBV30 and TRBJ1-3; D call uncertain. The V gene lost 4 bases and the J gene lost 0 bases, with 7 bases spanning the gap. The CDR3 totals 13 residues. The V gene's germline CDR1 is GTSNPN and CDR2 SVGIG (reference sequence).